Listed below are T cell receptor beta chains from one sample, sequenced in a study of T cells in Graves' hyperthyroidism and ophthalmopathy. TCRdb analysed the multiplex PCR reads with MiXCR anew, one entry per CDR3 protein. The sample contains 370,000 or so distinct CDR3 sequences, 15% to 18% of which appear only once. Material: blood. The receptor set was obtained from a woman aged 18-29 years with Graves' hyperthyroidism that later progressed to Graves' ophthalmopathy. Each CDR3 is given with its conserved first and last residue. The D gene is left open where the match is weak. Size tells how often a clone was seen (once, few, many) or the class of an expanded clone, and some rows leave it out.

D: NA
V: TRBV30
length: 14
J: TRBJ1-4
size: NA
DNA: TGTGCCTGGAGTGATTGGGGGGCCACGGAAAAACTGTTTTTT
CDR3: CAWSDWGATEKLFF

D: NA
V: TRBV20-1
length: 13
J: TRBJ1-4
size: many
DNA: TGCAGTGCCCGGCGGGCGATTAATGAAAAACTGTTTTTT
CDR3: CSARRAINEKLFF

D: NA
V: TRBV7-6
length: 12
J: TRBJ2-1
size: NA
DNA: TGTGCCAGCAGCTTAGGAGGGGGGGCCCAGTTCTTC
CDR3: CASSLGGGAQFF

D: NA
V: TRBV20-1
length: 14
J: TRBJ1-6
size: NA
DNA: TGCAGTGTACTTACCAGGACAGAGAATTCACCCCTCCACTTT
CDR3: CSVLTRTENSPLHF

D: NA
V: TRBV6-1
length: 13
J: TRBJ1-5
size: NA
DNA: TGTGCCAGCAGTGAATCGTGGAATCAGCCCCAGCATTTT
CDR3: CASSESWNQPQHF

D: NA
V: TRBV29-1
length: 13
J: TRBJ1-2
size: few
DNA: TGCAGCGTTGAACAGGGAGATTACTATGGCTACACCTTC
CDR3: CSVEQGDYYGYTF

D: TRBD1
V: TRBV5-1
length: 15
J: TRBJ1-1
size: NA
DNA: TGCGCCAGCAGCACCGGACAGGGGTCGAACACTGAAGCTTTCTTT
CDR3: CASSTGQGSNTEAFF

D: NA
V: TRBV7-2
length: 15
J: TRBJ1-3
size: NA
DNA: TGTGCCAGCAGCTTAGAGGTGACAGCTGGAAACACCATATATTTT
CDR3: CASSLEVTAGNTIYF

D: TRBD2
V: TRBV5-5
length: 16
J: TRBJ2-3
size: NA
DNA: TGTGCCGCCGGATCTGGTCCAGCGGGAGGGACAGATACGCAGTATTTT
CDR3: CAAGSGPAGGTDTQYF

D: TRBD2
V: TRBV6-1
length: 17
J: TRBJ2-3
size: many
DNA: TGTGCCAGCAGTGAAGCGCTAGCGGGAGGCGGCACAGATACGCAGTATTTT
CDR3: CASSEALAGGGTDTQYF

D: NA
V: TRBV6-1
length: 11
J: TRBJ1-2
size: NA
DNA: TGTGCCACCCTAACCGCTTATGGCTACACCTTC
CDR3: CATLTAYGYTF

D: NA
V: TRBV7-9
length: 17
J: TRBJ2-7
size: many
DNA: TGTGCCAGCAGCTCACCGCCTCACTCACGGGGTGACTACGAGCAGTACTTC
CDR3: CASSSPPHSRGDYEQYF

D: NA
V: TRBV7-9
length: 16
J: TRBJ2-7
size: NA
DNA: TGTGCCAGCAGCTTATTGGGGCTACCGAGCTCCTACGAGCAGTACTTC
CDR3: CASSLLGLPSSYEQYF

D: NA
V: TRBV20-1
length: 12
J: TRBJ1-2
size: many
DNA: TGCAGTGCTAGACTGCGGACCTATGGCTACACCTTC
CDR3: CSARLRTYGYTF

D: NA
V: TRBV20-1
length: 14
J: TRBJ2-6
size: many
DNA: TGCAGTGCTAGAGGTGGCTCTGGGGCCAACGTCCTGACTTTC
CDR3: CSARGGSGANVLTF

D: NA
V: TRBV28
length: 14
J: TRBJ2-3
size: many
DNA: TGTGCCAGCAGTTACCCAACCTACACAGATACGCAGTATTTT
CDR3: CASSYPTYTDTQYF

D: NA
V: TRBV29-1
length: 10
J: TRBJ2-3
size: few
DNA: TGCAGCGTTTTCGAAGATACGCAGTATTTT
CDR3: CSVFEDTQYF

D: TRBD2
V: TRBV24-1
length: 17
J: TRBJ2-1
size: NA
DNA: TGTGCCACCAGTGATTTTGGGACTAGCGGAAGTTACAATGAGCAGTTCTTC
CDR3: CATSDFGTSGSYNEQFF

D: TRBD2
V: TRBV7-2
length: 18
J: TRBJ2-3
size: NA
DNA: TGTGCCAGCAGCCGGACTAGCGGGAGGGAGACCTTCACAGATACGCAGTATTTT
CDR3: CASSRTSGRETFTDTQYF

D: NA
V: TRBV6-6
length: 19
J: TRBJ1-3
size: few
DNA: TGTGCCAGCAGTTACTCTATTCCGGGACTCCGGGAGTCTGGATACACCATATATTTT
CDR3: CASSYSIPGLRESGYTIYF

D: TRBD2
V: TRBV20-1
length: 14
J: TRBJ2-7
size: many
DNA: TGCAGTGCTAGATCGACTAGCGGGAGGGACGAGCAGTACTTC
CDR3: CSARSTSGRDEQYF

D: TRBD2
V: TRBV20-1
length: 15
J: TRBJ2-1
size: few
DNA: TGCAGTGCTAGTCCTAGCGGGAGTTCCTACAATGAGCAGTTCTTC
CDR3: CSASPSGSSYNEQFF

D: NA
V: TRBV12-3/TRBV12-4
length: 15
J: TRBJ2-2
size: many
DNA: TGTGCCAGCAGTCGCCGGGACGGCTACACCGGGGAGCTGTTTTTT
CDR3: CASSRRDGYTGELFF

D: NA
V: TRBV12-3/TRBV12-4
length: 16
J: TRBJ2-1
size: many
DNA: TGTGCCAGCAGTTTAGCGCCCCTTGGCGGGTACAATGAGCAGTTCTTC
CDR3: CASSLAPLGGYNEQFF

D: NA
V: TRBV20-1
length: 14
J: TRBJ2-2
size: many
DNA: TGCAGTGCTAGATCGGGACTTACCACCGGGGAGCTGTTTTTT
CDR3: CSARSGLTTGELFF

D: NA
V: TRBV2
length: 17
J: TRBJ2-1
size: many
DNA: TGTGCCAGCAGTGAAGGGTTGGGCGGCCTAGATTGGGGTGAGCAGTTCTTC
CDR3: CASSEGLGGLDWGEQFF

D: TRBD2
V: TRBV20-1
length: 14
J: TRBJ2-4
size: many
DNA: TGCAGTGCTAACCTAGCGGGAGCGGGTAACATTCAGTACTTC
CDR3: CSANLAGAGNIQYF

D: NA
V: TRBV29-1
length: 14
J: TRBJ2-3
size: many
DNA: TGCAGCGTTGGAGCGACAGGTAGCACAGATACGCAGTATTTT
CDR3: CSVGATGSTDTQYF

D: NA
V: TRBV9
length: 14
J: TRBJ1-3
size: NA
DNA: TGTGCCAGCAGCGTTTCAAATAGGGGAAACACCATATATTTT
CDR3: CASSVSNRGNTIYF

D: NA
V: TRBV10-3
length: 16
J: TRBJ2-7
size: NA
DNA: TGTGCCAGTCGCCCCCTTCCACGTGCTAGCTCCTACGAGCAGTACTTC
CDR3: CASRPLPRASSYEQYF

D: NA
V: TRBV11-2
length: 16
J: TRBJ2-7
size: many
DNA: TGTGCCAGCAGCTCAACACCGGACGGGAGCTCCTACGAGCAGTACTTC
CDR3: CASSSTPDGSSYEQYF

D: TRBD2
V: TRBV7-6
length: 17
J: TRBJ2-3
size: NA
DNA: TGTGCCAGCAGCTTATTTGAGACTAGCGGTGGTGTAGATACGCAGTATTTT
CDR3: CASSLFETSGGVDTQYF

D: NA
V: TRBV27
length: 12
J: TRBJ2-5
size: many
DNA: TGTGCCAGCAGTGACAGCGCGGAGACCCAGTACTTC
CDR3: CASSDSAETQYF

D: NA
V: TRBV7-6
length: 16
J: TRBJ2-5
size: NA
DNA: TGTGCCAGCAGCCAAGGGCGGCAGTTCCACCAAGAGACCCAGTACTTC
CDR3: CASSQGRQFHQETQYF

D: TRBD2
V: TRBV4-1
length: 23
J: TRBJ2-1
size: NA
DNA: TGCGCCAGCAGCCAAGACCGGATGCACCAAGGACTAGCGGGAACCCATATATACAATGAGCAGTCCTTC
CDR3: CASSQDRMHQGLAGTHIYNEQSF

D: TRBD2
V: TRBV7-2
length: 15
J: TRBJ2-2
size: many
DNA: TGTGCCAGCAGTCCCACTAGCGGGACTGCCGGGGAGCTGTTTTTT
CDR3: CASSPTSGTAGELFF

D: NA
V: TRBV19
length: 14
J: TRBJ2-3
size: few
DNA: TGTGCCAGTAGTACCGGACGGAGCACAGATACGCAGTATTTT
CDR3: CASSTGRSTDTQYF

D: NA
V: TRBV6-6
length: 14
J: TRBJ2-7
size: NA
DNA: TGTGCCAGCAGTTACTCGGCAGGGATCTACGAGCAGTACTTC
CDR3: CASSYSAGIYEQYF

D: NA
V: TRBV28
length: 14
J: TRBJ2-4
size: few
DNA: TGTGCCAGCAGTCCCCGACAAGTCAAAAACATTCAGTACTTC
CDR3: CASSPRQVKNIQYF

D: TRBD1
V: TRBV7-2
length: 14
J: TRBJ2-2
size: many
DNA: TGTGCCAGCAGCCCCCAGACAGGGACCGGGGAGCTGTTTTTT
CDR3: CASSPQTGTGELFF

D: TRBD2
V: TRBV4-1
length: 16
J: TRBJ2-5
size: few
DNA: TGCGCCAGCAGCCGTGCCGGACTAGCGGGACAAGAGACCCAGTACTTC
CDR3: CASSRAGLAGQETQYF

D: NA
V: TRBV6-2/TRBV6-3
length: 19
J: TRBJ2-7
size: many
DNA: TGTGCCAGCAGTTACTCGGCTTTCGCGGGCCGAGCGAAAGCCTACGAGCAGTACTTC
CDR3: CASSYSAFAGRAKAYEQYF

D: TRBD2
V: TRBV20-1
length: 14
J: TRBJ2-2
size: many
DNA: TGCAGTGCTAGGAGGACTAGCGGGAACGGGGAGCTGTTTTTT
CDR3: CSARRTSGNGELFF

D: TRBD2
V: TRBV5-1
length: 16
J: TRBJ2-3
size: many
DNA: TGCGCCAGCAGCAGAAGAGCGGGAGAGGGCACAGATACGCAGTATTTT
CDR3: CASSRRAGEGTDTQYF

D: NA
V: TRBV24-1
length: 17
J: TRBJ2-1
size: few
DNA: TGTGCCACCAGTGATTTTGGAGGGGACGGCTCCTACAATGAGCAGTTCTTC
CDR3: CATSDFGGDGSYNEQFF

D: NA
V: TRBV18
length: 12
J: TRBJ2-1
size: many
DNA: TGTGCCAGCTCACCACCCTTCAATGAGCAGTTCTTC
CDR3: CASSPPFNEQFF